This T cell receptor (beta chain) derives from a study of identical twins (dated by TCRdb to 2016 to 2017). Regarding the complete study: TCR alpha and beta repertoires from monozygotic twins, unrelated adults of various ages and cord blood were deep-sequenced to test whether fetal clonotypes persist. To rule out contamination, the twin experiments were replicated at different times with different library preparation protocols.

Every donor was a healthy Caucasian. The twin cohort consisted of three pairs of female monozygotic twins, all aged 18 to 29 years. Positive isolation kits from Invitrogen were used to isolate CD4+ and CD8+ T cell populations. A remark on this clonotype: This clone's antigen is unknown. No base quality values were provided; no much bigger clone lies one nucleotide off.

The CDR3 runs 14 residues from the cysteine to the phenylalanine. Solely the CDR3 DNA is kept, with 42 bases framed from the first base. Looking up the germline V gene yields CDR1 MNHNS and CDR2 SASEGT. Relative to germline, V is 2 bases shorter and J is 2 bases shorter, with 10 bases between their ends. Results and caveats for the whole study, not just this receptor: Abundant cord blood beta clonotypes had fewer insertions, young adult naive repertoires showed a similar but weaker trend, and memory repertoires showed no such trend. Invariant T cells such as MAIT and iNKT could partly confound zero-insertion analyses, though diverse VJ usage argued against this for most clonotypes. Excess twin sharing in beta out-of-frame sequences was weaker because fewer shared sequences lowered the signal-to-noise ratio. Out-of-frame TCR alpha sharing in monozygotic twins was systematically underestimated by recombination models, whereas sharing between unrelated individuals was in agreement with the recombination models. Conclusions relied on cross-sectional statistical analysis, since the same donors could not be followed over many years. Out-of-frame TCR alpha sequences shared between twins showed an excess of low generation-probability sequences compared with coincidental sharing between unrelated individuals.

The library was obtained by 5' RACE. Sequencing used an Illumina HiSeq 2000. Template switching added a universal primer binding site, and the final cDNA carried a unique molecular identifier that allowed TCR cDNA molecules to be counted accurately. Specific primers in the conserved constant-segment region were used to synthesize first-strand cDNA for the TCR alpha and beta chains. To control for contamination, each cDNA library was double barcoded with a SMART-Mk sample barcode plus Illumina barcodes. TruSeq adapter sequences and Illumina sample barcodes were added in two successive PCR steps. The TCR alpha and beta cDNA libraries were sequenced on the Illumina HiSeq platform using custom primers. As for how the authors treated the data: MiGEC was used to process raw reads and extract unique molecular identifiers, and MiXCR was used to find CDR3 positions. Recombination models were inferred per individual with the repgenHMM and IGoR tools using an EM algorithm. The tcR package in R was used for shared clonotype analysis, with sharing normalized by the product of cloneset sizes. To study raw recombination without the effects of thymic and clonal selection, out-of-frame nonproductive sequences were analyzed. TCRdb ran its own pipeline on the public reads, namely fastp trimming at Q25 and MiXCR clone calling, and kept in-frame beta chains. Identical CDR3 protein sequences are pooled into one entry, listed with their most common genes and DNA. The V and J calls come from TCRdb's annotation, not from the publication. The sample table contains about 530,000 distinct CDR3 sequences; only one count was recorded for under 25% of them. The ten largest clones take up about 0.48% of the sample.

The sample was also linked to a second study, of yellow fever vaccine responses in identical twins. In that second paper, the authors write: According to the authors, in identical twins the way T cells responded to vaccination appeared partly convergent and partly personalized. In identical twins, the study followed T cell clones that responded to the vaccine with precision.

Sequenced: CD4+ T cells sorted from blood. The chain couples TRBV6-1 to TRBJ2-7; D gene: possibly TRBD1, on 5 matching bases. The TCR comes from a woman aged 18-30 years in good health. The DNA is TGTGCCAGCAGTGAATTCCAGGGAACCTACGAGCAGTACTTC. Its product reads: CASSEFQGTYEQYF.